This T cell receptor beta chain was documented in a study of T-cell memory formation after mild COVID-19. Study-wide results and caveats: Pre-infection memory carried some responding clones, suggesting that cross-reactive memory joined.

J gave up 9 bases and V 8 bases, and 11 bases lay outside the gene matches. CDR3 length: 14 residues. Germline-derived CDR1 and CDR2 are LNHDA and SQIVND (reference sequence). From the 5' RACE reads, TCRdb called clonotypes with MiXCR, one entry per CDR3 protein. The sample carries just under 550,000 distinct CDR3 sequences, just over 20% recorded once. On this clonotype: Its matching antigen is unknown.

The gene calls are TRBV19 and TRBJ2-2, with 8 bases aligning to TRBD1. The TCR originated in an adult woman who had mild COVID-19 (a few samples of this study predate the infection). Cell type and time point are not known. The sequencing sample was made of PBMCs or a T cell subset sorted from them (not recorded which). The CDR3 coding sequence is TGTGCCAGTCGGTTCGGGCAGGGGGCATGGGAGCTGTTTTTT. Translated: CASRFGQGAWELFF.